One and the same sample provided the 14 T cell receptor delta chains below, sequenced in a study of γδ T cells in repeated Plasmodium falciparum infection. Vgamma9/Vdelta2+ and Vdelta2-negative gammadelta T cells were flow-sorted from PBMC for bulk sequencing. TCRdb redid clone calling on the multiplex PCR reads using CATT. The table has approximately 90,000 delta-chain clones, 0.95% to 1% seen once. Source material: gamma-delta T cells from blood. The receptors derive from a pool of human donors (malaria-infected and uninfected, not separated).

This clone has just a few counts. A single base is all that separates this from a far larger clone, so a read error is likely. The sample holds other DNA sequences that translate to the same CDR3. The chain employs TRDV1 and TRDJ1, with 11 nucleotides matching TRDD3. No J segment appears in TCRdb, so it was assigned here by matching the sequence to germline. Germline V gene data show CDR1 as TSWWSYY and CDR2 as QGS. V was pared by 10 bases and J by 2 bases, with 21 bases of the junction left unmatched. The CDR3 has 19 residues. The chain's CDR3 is CAPPLYWGIGRGSTDKLIF. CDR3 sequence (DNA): TGTGCTCCCCCGCTGTACTGGGGGATAGGGCGAGGTTCGACCGATAAACTCATCTTT.

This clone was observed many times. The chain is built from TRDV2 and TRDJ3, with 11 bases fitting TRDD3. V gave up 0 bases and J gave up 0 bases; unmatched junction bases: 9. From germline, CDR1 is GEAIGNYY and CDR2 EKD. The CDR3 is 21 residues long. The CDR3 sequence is CACDTGYVGDTSSWDTRQMFF. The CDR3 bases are TGTGCCTGTGACACCGGCTATGTGGGGGATACGAGCTCCTGGGACACCCGACAGATGTTTTTC.

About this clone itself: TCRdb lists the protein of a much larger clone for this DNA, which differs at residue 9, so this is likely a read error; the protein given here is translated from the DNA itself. CDR3 sequence: CALGELVPEWGISRLNTDKLIF. The CDR3 bases are TGTGCTCTTGGGGAACTAGTGCCTGAATGGGGGATATCCCGTCTTAACACCGATAAACTCATCTTT. The chain combines TRDV1 with TRDJ1; the match to TRDD3 covers 9 bases. The J gene is not listed in TCRdb, so it was assigned here from a DNA match to germline. V lost 0 bases to trimming and J lost 0 bases; unmatched junction nucleotides: 20. The CDR3 spans 22 residues. Germline assignment: CDR1 TSWWSYY and CDR2 QGS.

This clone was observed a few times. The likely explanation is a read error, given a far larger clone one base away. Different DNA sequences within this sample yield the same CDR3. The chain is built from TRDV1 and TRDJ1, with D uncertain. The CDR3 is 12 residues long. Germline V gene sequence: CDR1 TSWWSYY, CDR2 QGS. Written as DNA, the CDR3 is TGTGCTCTTGGGGAACGTCGACATAAGCTCATCTTT. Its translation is CALGERRHKLIF.

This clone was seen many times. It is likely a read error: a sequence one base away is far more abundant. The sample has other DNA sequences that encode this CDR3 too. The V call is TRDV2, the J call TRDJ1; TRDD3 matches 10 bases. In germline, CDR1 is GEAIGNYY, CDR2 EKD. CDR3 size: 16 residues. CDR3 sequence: CACDPLGDKYTDKLIF. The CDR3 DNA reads TGTGCCTGTGACCCTCTGGGGGATAAGTACACCGATAAGCTCATCTTT.

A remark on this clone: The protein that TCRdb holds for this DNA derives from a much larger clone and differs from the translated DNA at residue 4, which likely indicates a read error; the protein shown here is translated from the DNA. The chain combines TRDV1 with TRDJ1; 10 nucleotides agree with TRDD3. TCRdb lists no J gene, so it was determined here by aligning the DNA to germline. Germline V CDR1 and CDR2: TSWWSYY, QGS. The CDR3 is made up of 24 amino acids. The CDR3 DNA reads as TGTGCTCTTGAGGAATCCCCAACCTCCTCGATGTACTGGGGGATCACCCCTCACACCGATAAACTCATCTTT. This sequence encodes CALEESPTSSMYWGITPHTDKLIF.

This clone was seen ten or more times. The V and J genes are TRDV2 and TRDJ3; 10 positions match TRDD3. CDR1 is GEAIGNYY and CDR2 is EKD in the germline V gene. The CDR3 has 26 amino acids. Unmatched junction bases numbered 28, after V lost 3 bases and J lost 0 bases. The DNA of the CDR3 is TGTGCCTGTGACCCGTTCCCCCTAGGGTACCAGGGAACTGGGGGATCAAGCTCCTGGGACACCCGACAGATGTTTTTC. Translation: CACDPFPLGYQGTGGSSSWDTRQMFF.

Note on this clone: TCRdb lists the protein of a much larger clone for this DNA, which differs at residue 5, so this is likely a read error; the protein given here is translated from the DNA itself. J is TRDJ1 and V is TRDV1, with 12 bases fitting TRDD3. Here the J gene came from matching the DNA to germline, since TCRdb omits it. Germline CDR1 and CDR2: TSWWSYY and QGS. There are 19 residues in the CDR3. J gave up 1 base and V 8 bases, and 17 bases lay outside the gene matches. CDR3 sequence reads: CALRSDCPFWGIRTDKLIF. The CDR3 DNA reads TGTGCTCTTCGGTCCGATTGCCCTTTCTGGGGGATACGCACCGATAAACTCATCTTT.

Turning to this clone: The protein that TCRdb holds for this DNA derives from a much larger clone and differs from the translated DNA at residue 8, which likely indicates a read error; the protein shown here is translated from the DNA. CDR3 in DNA: TGTGCTCTTGGGGAACGAACATCCCTACCTAGGGGGATGGTAACCGATAAACTCATCTTT. Translated, it gives CALGERTSLPRGMVTDKLIF. V usage is TRDV1 and J usage is TRDJ1; 7 bases line up with TRDD3. The CDR3 length is 20 residues. CDR1 and CDR2 from the germline V gene are TSWWSYY and QGS. V was clipped by 1 base and J by 2 bases; unmatched bases: 19.

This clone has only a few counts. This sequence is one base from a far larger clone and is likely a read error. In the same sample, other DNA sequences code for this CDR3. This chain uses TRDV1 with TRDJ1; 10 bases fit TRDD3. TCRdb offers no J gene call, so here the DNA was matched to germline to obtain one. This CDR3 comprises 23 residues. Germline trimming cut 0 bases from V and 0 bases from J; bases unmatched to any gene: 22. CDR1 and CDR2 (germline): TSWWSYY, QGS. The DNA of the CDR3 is TGTGCTCTTGGGGAACTAGGTAAGGGCTTGGACGTCCACTGGGGGATCTACACCGATAAACTCATCTTT. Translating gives CALGELGKGLDVHWGIYTDKLIF.

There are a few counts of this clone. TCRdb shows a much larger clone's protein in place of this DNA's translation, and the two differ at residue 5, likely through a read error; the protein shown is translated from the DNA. The CDR3 coding sequence is TGTGCCTGTACCTGGGGATACAGTAGAGGAACCGATAAACTCATCTTT. This sequence encodes CACTWGYSRGTDKLIF. The V call is TRDV2, the J call TRDJ1; 8 nucleotides match TRDD3. The CDR3 totals 16 residues. Germline trimming cut 6 bases from V and 2 bases from J; bases unmatched to any gene: 13. Per germline, CDR1 GEAIGNYY and CDR2 EKD.

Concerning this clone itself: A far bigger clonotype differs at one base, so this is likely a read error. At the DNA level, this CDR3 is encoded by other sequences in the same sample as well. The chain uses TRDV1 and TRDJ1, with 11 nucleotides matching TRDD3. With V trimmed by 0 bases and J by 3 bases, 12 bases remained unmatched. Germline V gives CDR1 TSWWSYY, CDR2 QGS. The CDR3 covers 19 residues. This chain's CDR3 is CALGELTVPGGYFPDKLIF. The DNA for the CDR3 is TGTGCTCTTGGGGAACTAACCGTCCCTGGGGGATACTTTCCCGATAAACTCATCTTT.

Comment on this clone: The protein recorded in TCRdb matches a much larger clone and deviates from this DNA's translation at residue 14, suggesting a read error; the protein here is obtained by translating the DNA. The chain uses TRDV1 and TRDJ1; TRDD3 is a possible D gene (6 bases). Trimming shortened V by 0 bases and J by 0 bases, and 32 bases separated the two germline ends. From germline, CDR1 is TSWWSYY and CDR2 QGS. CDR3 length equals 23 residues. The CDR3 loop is CALGELRHSFPYWRILHTDKLIF. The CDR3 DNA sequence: TGTGCTCTTGGGGAACTGCGGCATTCCTTTCCTTACTGGAGGATACTTCACACCGATAAACTCATCTTT.

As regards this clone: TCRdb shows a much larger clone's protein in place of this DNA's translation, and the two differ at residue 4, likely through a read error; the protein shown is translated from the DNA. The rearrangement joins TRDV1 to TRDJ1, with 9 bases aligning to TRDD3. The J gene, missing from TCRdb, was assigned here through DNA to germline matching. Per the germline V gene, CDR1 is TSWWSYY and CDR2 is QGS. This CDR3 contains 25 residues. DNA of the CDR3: TGTGCTCTTAGGGAACTATGGGCGTTCCTACGTTCCACTGGGGGAAAACAGGGGGAGACCGATAAACTCATCTTT. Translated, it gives CALRELWAFLRSTGGKQGETDKLIF.